The clone carrying this T cell receptor beta chain was observed once. Its matching antigen is unknown. Anyone with autoimmune disease history or systemic immunosuppression was excluded. The CDR3 contains 20 residues. CDR1 MGHRA and CDR2 YSYEKL come from the germline V gene. Unmatched junction bases numbered 21, after V lost 4 bases and J lost 4 bases. These data originate in a study of OX40 agonist ivuxolimab in advanced cancers. Study in general: Dose-escalation patients suffered from hepatocellular carcinoma, melanoma, renal cell or head and neck cancer. Overall study findings and caveats: There was clonal expansion of CD4+ and CD8+ blood T cells by week 6 at 0.1 to 3.0 mg/kg.

Sequencing was performed with immunoSEQ multiplex PCR; in TCRdb, only in-frame clones are kept and a portion is missing. The table shows approximately 89,000 clones, with more than 85% occurring only once. The sequencing used CD4+ or CD8+ T cells sorted from blood, collected in a trial of the OX40 agonist ivuxolimab. The rearrangement joins TRBV4-1 to TRBJ2-2; 7 bases agree with TRBD2. This TCR was sampled from an adult with an advanced solid tumor such as melanoma, head and neck, liver or kidney cancer. CDR3 nucleotide sequence: TGCGCCAGCAGCCCCCACCGTTACGGGCGCGGGAGAAGGAGCACCGGGGAGCTGTTTTTT. Encoded protein: CASSPHRYGRGRRSTGELFF.